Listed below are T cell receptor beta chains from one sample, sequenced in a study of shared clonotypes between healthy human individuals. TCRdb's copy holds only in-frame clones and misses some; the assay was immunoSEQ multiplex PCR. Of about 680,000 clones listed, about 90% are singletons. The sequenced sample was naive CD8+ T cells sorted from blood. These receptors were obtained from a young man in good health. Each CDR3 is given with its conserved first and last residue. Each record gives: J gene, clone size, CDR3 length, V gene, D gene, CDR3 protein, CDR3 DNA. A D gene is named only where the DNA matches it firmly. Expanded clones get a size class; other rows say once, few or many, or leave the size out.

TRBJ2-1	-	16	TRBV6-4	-	CASSDSRGGAYNEQFF	TGTGCCAGCAGTGACTCTCGCGGTGGGGCCTACAATGAGCAGTTCTTC
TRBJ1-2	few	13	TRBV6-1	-	CASSEALGDGYTF	TGTGCCAGCAGTGAAGCGCTAGGGGATGGCTACACCTTC
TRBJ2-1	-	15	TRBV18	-	CASSPPGSSYNEQFF	TGTGCCAGCTCACCACCCGGGAGCTCCTACAATGAGCAGTTCTTC
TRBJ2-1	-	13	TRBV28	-	CASSFRRADEQFF	TGTGCCAGCAGTTTCCGGCGGGCTGATGAGCAGTTCTTC
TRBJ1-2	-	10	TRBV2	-	CASSVTGDTF	TGTGCCAGCAGTGTCACAGGTGACACCTTC
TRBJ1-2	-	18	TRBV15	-	CATSRDKANPGGGLGYTF	TGTGCCACCAGCAGAGATAAGGCGAACCCTGGGGGGGGACTGGGCTACACCTTC
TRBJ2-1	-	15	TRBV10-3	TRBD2	CAIRNSGRAPDEQFF	TGTGCCATCAGGAATAGCGGGAGGGCCCCGGATGAGCAGTTCTTC
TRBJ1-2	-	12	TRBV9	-	CASSPNSEGYTF	TGTGCCAGCAGCCCAAACAGTGAGGGGTACACCTTC
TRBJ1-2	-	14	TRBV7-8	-	CASSSGAGIYGYTF	TGTGCCAGCAGCTCTGGTGCAGGGATCTATGGCTACACCTTC
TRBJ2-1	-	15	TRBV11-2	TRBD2	CASSPHAGGHNEQFF	TGTGCCAGCAGCCCACATGCGGGAGGACACAATGAGCAGTTCTTC
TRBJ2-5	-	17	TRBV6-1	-	CASSELETGLPQETQYF	TGTGCCAGCAGTGAACTGGAGACCGGACTACCCCAAGAGACCCAGTACTTC
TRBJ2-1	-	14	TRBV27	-	CASSLWDGYNEQFF	TGTGCCAGCAGTTTATGGGACGGCTACAATGAGCAGTTCTTC
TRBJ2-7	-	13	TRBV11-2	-	CASSLSDSYEQYF	TGTGCCAGCAGCTTGTCGGACTCCTACGAGCAGTACTTC
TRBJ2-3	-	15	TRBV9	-	CASSVGAGYTDTQYF	TGTGCCAGCAGCGTGGGTGCGGGCTACACAGATACGCAGTATTTT
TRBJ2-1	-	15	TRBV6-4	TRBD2	CASSPSLSGNNEQFF	TGTGCCAGCAGTCCCTCTTTAAGCGGGAACAATGAGCAGTTCTTC
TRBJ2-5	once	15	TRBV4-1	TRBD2	CASSQLAGVQETQYF	TGCGCCAGCAGCCAGTTGGCGGGGGTCCAAGAGACCCAGTACTTC
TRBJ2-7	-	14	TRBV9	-	CASSVGGLAYEQYF	TGTGCCAGCAGCGTAGGTGGGCTGGCCTACGAGCAGTACTTC
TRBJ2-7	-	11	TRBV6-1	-	CASSGSYEQYF	TGTGCCAGCTCGGGGTCCTACGAGCAGTACTTC
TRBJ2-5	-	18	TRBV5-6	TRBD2	CASSPKEGEVAGQETQYF	TGTGCCAGCAGCCCTAAAGAGGGGGAGGTAGCGGGACAAGAGACCCAGTACTTC
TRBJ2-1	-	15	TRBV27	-	CASKIVGAGWREQFF	TGTGCCAGCAAGATCGTCGGAGCAGGGTGGAGGGAGCAGTTCTTC
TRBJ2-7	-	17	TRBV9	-	CASSGTTGGSLAYEQYF	TGTGCCAGCAGCGGCACAACCGGAGGAAGCTTGGCCTACGAGCAGTACTTC
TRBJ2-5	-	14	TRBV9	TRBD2	CASSVRTSLETQYF	TGTGCCAGCAGCGTCCGGACTAGCCTAGAGACCCAGTACTTC
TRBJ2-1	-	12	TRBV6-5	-	CASSPSPNEQFF	TGTGCCAGCAGTCCTAGCCCCAATGAGCAGTTCTTC
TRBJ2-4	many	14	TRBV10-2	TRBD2	CASMGLAGSDIQYF	TGCGCCAGCATGGGACTAGCGGGAAGTGACATTCAGTACTTC
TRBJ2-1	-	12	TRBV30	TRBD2	CAWWGGLNEQFF	TGTGCCTGGTGGGGGGGACTTAATGAGCAGTTCTTC
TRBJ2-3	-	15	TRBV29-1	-	CSAAGTRANTDTQYF	TGCAGCGCCGCAGGAACGCGCGCTAACACAGATACGCAGTATTTT
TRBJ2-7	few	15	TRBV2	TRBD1	CASSEVPGGRYEQYF	TGTGCCAGCAGTGAGGTCCCAGGGGGCCGCTACGAGCAGTACTTC
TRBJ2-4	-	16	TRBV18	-	CASSPSGVLAKNIQYF	TGTGCCAGCTCACCCTCCGGGGTACTAGCCAAAAACATTCAGTACTTC
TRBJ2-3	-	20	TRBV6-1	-	CASSENYATIQGTFTDTQYF	TGTGCCAGCAGTGAAAACTATGCGACGATCCAGGGGACCTTCACAGATACGCAGTATTTT
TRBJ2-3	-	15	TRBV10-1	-	CASSEEATSTDTQYF	TGCGCCAGCAGTGAAGAAGCGACTAGCACAGATACGCAGTATTTT
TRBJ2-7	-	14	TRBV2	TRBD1	CASSGGQGSYEQYF	TGTGCCAGCAGTGGGGGACAGGGTTCCTACGAGCAGTACTTC
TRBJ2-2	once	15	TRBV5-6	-	CASIPYIANTGELFF	TGTGCCAGCATACCATATATCGCGAACACCGGGGAGCTGTTTTTT
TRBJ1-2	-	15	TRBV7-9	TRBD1	CASSQSTGGDYGYTF	TGTGCCAGCAGCCAATCTACAGGGGGGGACTATGGCTACACCTTC
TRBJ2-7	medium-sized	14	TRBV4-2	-	CASSQDRGGPEQYF	TGTGCCAGCAGCCAAGATCGTGGGGGGCCCGAGCAGTACTTC
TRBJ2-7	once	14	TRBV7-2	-	CASSLAGHSYEQYF	TGTGCCAGCAGCTTAGCGGGACACTCCTACGAGCAGTACTTC
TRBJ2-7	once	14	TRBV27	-	CASRITPGFYEQYF	TGTGCCAGCAGGATCACTCCGGGGTTCTACGAGCAGTACTTC
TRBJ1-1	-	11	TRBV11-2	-	CASSEKTEAFF	TGTGCCAGCAGCGAAAAAACTGAAGCTTTCTTT
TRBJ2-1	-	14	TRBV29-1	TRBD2	CSARLAGTYNEQFF	TGCAGCGCAAGACTAGCGGGAACCTACAATGAGCAGTTCTTC
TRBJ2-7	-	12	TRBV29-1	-	CSVGKGTYEQYF	TGCAGCGTTGGGAAAGGAACCTACGAGCAGTACTTC
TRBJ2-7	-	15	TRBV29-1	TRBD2	CSVEGLAVNSYEQYF	TGCAGCGTTGAAGGACTAGCGGTAAATTCCTACGAGCAGTACTTC
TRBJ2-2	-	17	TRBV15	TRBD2	CATSRGRLAANTGELFF	TGTGCCACCAGCAGAGGCAGACTAGCGGCGAACACCGGGGAGCTGTTTTTT
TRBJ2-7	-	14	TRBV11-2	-	CASSTRTTGYEQYF	TGTGCCAGCAGCACCAGGACCACTGGCTACGAGCAGTACTTC
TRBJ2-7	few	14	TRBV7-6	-	CASSPGLGSYEQYF	TGTGCCAGCAGCCCCGGGTTGGGCAGCTACGAGCAGTACTTC
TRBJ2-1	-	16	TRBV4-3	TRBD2	CASSPYGTSGTNEQFF	TGCGCCAGCAGCCCTTACGGGACTAGCGGGACGAATGAGCAGTTCTTC
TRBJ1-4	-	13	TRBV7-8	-	CASSGTYNEKLFF	TGTGCCAGCAGCGGGACTTACAATGAAAAACTGTTTTTT
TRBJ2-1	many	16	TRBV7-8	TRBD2	CASSSLLAGLYNEQFF	TGTGCCAGCAGCTCTCTTCTAGCGGGGCTATACAATGAGCAGTTCTTC
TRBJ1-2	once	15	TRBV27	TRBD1	CASSTGQGIASGYTF	TGTGCCAGCAGTACGGGACAGGGGATCGCTTCTGGCTACACCTTC
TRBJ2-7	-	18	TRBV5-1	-	CASRSNSAQDQFLYEQYF	TGCGCCAGCCGATCTAATAGCGCCCAGGACCAGTTCCTCTACGAGCAGTACTTC
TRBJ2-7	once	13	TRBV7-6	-	CASSPTVDYEQYF	TGTGCCAGCAGCCCCACGGTGGATTACGAGCAGTACTTC
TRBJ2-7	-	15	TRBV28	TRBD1	CASRTKTGGPYEQYF	TGTGCCAGCAGAACCAAGACAGGGGGTCCCTACGAGCAGTACTTC
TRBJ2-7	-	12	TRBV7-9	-	CASSLSPYEQYF	TGTGCCAGCAGCTTATCACCCTACGAGCAGTACTTC
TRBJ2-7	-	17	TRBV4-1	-	CASSQVVGGTLSYEQYF	TGCGCCAGCAGCCAAGTTGTAGGGGGAACCCTCTCCTACGAGCAGTACTTC
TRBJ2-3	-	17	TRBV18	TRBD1	CASSPPGQGAIADTQYF	TGTGCCAGCTCACCACCGGGACAGGGGGCCATTGCAGATACGCAGTATTTT
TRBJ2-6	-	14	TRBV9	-	CASSPWTGANVLTF	TGTGCCAGCAGCCCCTGGACCGGGGCCAACGTCCTGACTTTC
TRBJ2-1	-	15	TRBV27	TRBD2	CASSTIAGGTGEQFF	TGTGCCAGCAGTACAATAGCGGGAGGAACGGGTGAGCAGTTCTTC
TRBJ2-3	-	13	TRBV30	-	CAWSVLGTDTQYF	TGTGCCTGGAGTGTACTGGGCACAGATACGCAGTATTTT
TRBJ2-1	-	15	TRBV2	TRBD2	CAGLAGTSSYNEQFF	TGTGCCGGACTAGCGGGCACTAGCTCCTACAATGAGCAGTTCTTC